This T cell receptor beta chain derives from a study of CD8+ T cells in alopecia areata (dated by TCRdb to between 2018 and 2020). About the full investigation: The treated patients, all with moderate-to-severe alopecia areata, were enrolled in an open-label pilot trial of oral tofacitinib given at 5 to 10 mg twice daily. Patients stayed on tofacitinib for 6 to 18 months and then had 6 months of follow-up off drug so that delayed response and recurrence could be assessed. To study T cell clonal expansion in alopecia areata, the researchers applied high-throughput TCRbeta sequencing to both the C3H/HeJ mouse model and human patients. Human TCRbeta sequencing covered scalp tissue and sorted CD4+ and CD8+ peripheral blood T cells from patchy and totalis/universalis alopecia areata patients and healthy controls. Biopsies were taken from tofacitinib-treated patients at baseline and at 4 and 24 weeks of treatment, and a later scalp biopsy was taken in several of the tofacitinib-treated patients. Clonality in the scalp was compared among normal scalp (n=4), patchy alopecia areata scalp (n=8), and alopecia totalis/universalis scalp (n=8). The RNA source kit depended on sample type: the PAXgene miRNA kit for fixed scalp, the miRNeasy kit for PBMCs, and the RNeasy kit for mouse skin. TCRbeta CDR3 regions were amplified by immunoSEQ multiplex PCR with 35 Vbeta forward and 13 Jbeta reverse primers.

According to the study, the label for this sample's time point signals: baseline before oral tofacitinib. Lesional scalp punch biopsies and peripheral blood were obtained from alopecia areata patients. PBMCs were isolated by density centrifugation and stained for CD3, CD4 and CD8, after which CD4+ and CD8+ T cells were sorted on a FACSAria. Trimming removed 6 bases from V and 0 bases from J; the gene matches leave 7 bases unexplained. CDR1 is given as SQVTM and CDR2 as ANQGSEA, both from the germline V gene. The CDR3 spans 16 residues, from the cysteine through the phenylalanine. Only the CDR3 DNA is retained, 48 bases long and in frame from the first base. Library preparation was by the immunoSEQ multiplex PCR assay. RNA was extracted from all samples and reverse transcribed into cDNA as template for TCR sequencing. SuperScript III was used for first-strand cDNA synthesis, primed with a 2:1 mix of oligo-dT and random hexamers. A synthetic immune receptor repertoire was used to measure amplification bias, and any remaining bias was corrected computationally. The published analysis was carried out like this. Raw reads were preprocessed to remove errors, and CDR3 was defined according to IMGT conventions as the region from the conserved cysteine to phenylalanine. Clonality was computed by normalizing Shannon entropy by log2 of the number of productive unique TCRs and subtracting the result from 1. Whether scalp clones were CD4 or CD8 was inferred by matching scalp TCRbeta sequences against CD4 and CD8 repertoires sorted from blood. TCRdb stores this immuneACCESS table with in-frame sequences only. Part of the clones is absent; in the studies checked, under half of the shortfall reflects unresolved V genes, and no reason is known for the rest. Clone size and the V and J calls come from that table; the DNA yielded D and trimming. The sample data list over 200,000 clones, and about three fifths of these were observed just once. The ten largest clones capture approximately 0.5% of the sample.

This clone was observed a few times. This receptor's antigen is unknown. Base qualities were left out, and no much larger clone turns up one base away. Study-wide findings and limitations: Unlike mouse skin, which is dominated by gammadelta T cells, normal human skin has resident alphabeta T cells that are also sequenced, and this complicates analysis of the scalp TCR repertoire. Compared with normal scalp, lesional scalp, particularly in alopecia totalis/universalis, had higher clonality and more expanded CD8+ clones, which suggests antigenic drive. Compared with mice, TCR sequences shared between patients were less clear, possibly partly because of HLA diversity across the patient population.

This TCR derives from a human donor with alopecia areata. Specimen: CD4+ T cells sorted from blood, collected at week 0. The V gene is TRBV29-1 and the J gene is TRBJ2-6; TRBD1 agrees with 8 junctional bases. CDR3 reads: CSVVTGAHSGANVLTF. The nucleotides are TGCAGCGTCGTGACAGGGGCACACTCTGGGGCCAACGTCCTGACTTTC.